The clone carrying this T cell receptor (beta chain) was counted between two and nine times. Its cognate antigen is unknown. The source of the sample is a study of T-cell memory formation after mild COVID-19. Study at large: Largely, the TCR clusters proved donor specific.

Overall study results and limits: Contracting CD4+ clones were located mainly in CM and EM, and CD8+ clones in EMRA. Pre-infection memory already had some responding clones, implying cross-reactive memory joined.

MiXCR was run by TCRdb on the 5' RACE reads, yielding one entry per CDR3 protein. The table includes more than 100,000 distinct CDR3 sequences, approximately 15% detected once. With 4 bases removed from V and 3 bases from J, the gap between germline ends came to 9 bases. There are 13 residues in the CDR3. In germline, CDR1 is SEHNR, CDR2 FQNEAQ (reference sequence). The source is a man younger than 35 who had mild COVID-19 (a few samples of this study predate the infection). Cell type and time point are not known. Source material: PBMCs or a T cell subset sorted from them (not recorded which). V usage is TRBV7-9 and J usage is TRBJ1-2, with no clear D. The chain's CDR3 is CASSSSGYYGYTF. Here the CDR3 DNA reads TGTGCCAGCAGCTCCTCGGGTTACTATGGCTACACCTTC.